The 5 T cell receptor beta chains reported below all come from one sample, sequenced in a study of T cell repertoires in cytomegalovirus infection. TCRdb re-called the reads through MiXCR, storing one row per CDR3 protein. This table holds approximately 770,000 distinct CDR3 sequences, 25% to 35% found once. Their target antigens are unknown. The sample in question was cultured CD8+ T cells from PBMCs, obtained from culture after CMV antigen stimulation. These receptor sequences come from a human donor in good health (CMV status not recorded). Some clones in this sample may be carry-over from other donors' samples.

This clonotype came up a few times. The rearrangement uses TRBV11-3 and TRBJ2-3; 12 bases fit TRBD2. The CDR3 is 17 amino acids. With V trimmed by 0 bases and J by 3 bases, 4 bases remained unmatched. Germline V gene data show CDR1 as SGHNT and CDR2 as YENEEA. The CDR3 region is CASSLDGGLAGTDTQYF. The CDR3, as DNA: TGTGCCAGCAGCTTAGATGGAGGACTAGCGGGGACAGATACGCAGTATTTT. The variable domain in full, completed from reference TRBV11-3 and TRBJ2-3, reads EAGVVQSPRYKIIEKKQPVAFWCNPISGHNTLYWYLQNLGQGPELLIRYENEEAVDDSQLPKDRFSAERLKGVDSTLKIQPAELGDSAVYLCASSLDGGLAGTDTQYFGPGTRLTVL.

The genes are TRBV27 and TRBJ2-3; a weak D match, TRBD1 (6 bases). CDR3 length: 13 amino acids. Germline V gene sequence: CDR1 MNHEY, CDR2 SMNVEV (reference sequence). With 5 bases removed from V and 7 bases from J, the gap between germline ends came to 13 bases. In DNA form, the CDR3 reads TGTGCCAGCAGTCCCGGGACACTTAATACGCAGTATTTT. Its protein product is CASSPGTLNTQYF.

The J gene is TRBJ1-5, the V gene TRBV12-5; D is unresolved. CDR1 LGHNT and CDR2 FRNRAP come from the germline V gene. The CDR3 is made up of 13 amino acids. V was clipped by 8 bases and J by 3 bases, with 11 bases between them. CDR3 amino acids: CASNREVNQPQHF. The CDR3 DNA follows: TGTGCTAGTAATCGGGAAGTCAATCAGCCCCAGCATTTT.

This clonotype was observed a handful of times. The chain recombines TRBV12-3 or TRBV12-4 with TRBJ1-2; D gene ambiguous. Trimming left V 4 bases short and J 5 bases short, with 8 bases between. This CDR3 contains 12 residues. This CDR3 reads CASSSALYGYTF. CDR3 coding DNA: TGTGCCAGCAGTTCTGCTCTATATGGCTACACCTTC.

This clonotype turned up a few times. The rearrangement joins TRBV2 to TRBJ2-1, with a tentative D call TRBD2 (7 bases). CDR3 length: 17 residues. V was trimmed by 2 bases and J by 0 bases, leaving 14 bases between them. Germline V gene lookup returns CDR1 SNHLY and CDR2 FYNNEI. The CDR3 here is CASSEIKGGSSYNEQFF. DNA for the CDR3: TGTGCCAGCAGTGAAATAAAGGGGGGGAGCTCCTACAATGAGCAGTTCTTC.